This is a list of T cell receptor beta chains from one sample in a study of PD-1 blockade in classical Hodgkin lymphoma. Using immunoSEQ multiplex PCR, the repertoire was profiled, and TCRdb retains in-frame clones only, with some absent. This table has 70,000 to 80,000 clones, 85% to 95% appearing once. The source material was peripheral blood mononuclear cells (PBMCs), sampled at baseline. The origin of the receptors is a human donor with classical Hodgkin lymphoma. Both conserved end residues are part of each CDR3. The D gene is left open where the match is weak. Clone size is not always given. Where it is, it says once, few, many or a class for expanded clones.

size	D	V	J	DNA	CDR3
NA	NA	TRBV4-3	TRBJ1-4	TGCGCCAGCAGCCAAGAAGGGGCGGTTGGTAAGGAAAAACTGTTTTTT	CASSQEGAVGKEKLFF
NA	NA	TRBV7-9	TRBJ1-2	TGTGCCAGCAGCTTAGAAGGAGTTCCGGGGGGTGGCTACACCTTC	CASSLEGVPGGGYTF
NA	TRBD1	TRBV7-3	TRBJ1-2	TGTGCCAGCAGCTTCTCAGGGGGCTATGGCTACACCTTC	CASSFSGGYGYTF
NA	TRBD1	TRBV6-1	TRBJ2-5	TGTGCCAGCAGAGAGGGACAGGGCGGGGAGACCCAGTACTTC	CASREGQGGETQYF
NA	TRBD2	TRBV14	TRBJ2-5	TGTGCCAGCAGCCAGAGCGGGAGACATTTAGAGACCCAGTACTTC	CASSQSGRHLETQYF
NA	NA	TRBV19	TRBJ1-1	TGTGCCAGTAGTATAGTATACCTAAACACTGAAGCTTTCTTT	CASSIVYLNTEAFF
once	NA	TRBV6-6	TRBJ2-7	TGTGCCGTCTACACAGGGTCCGAGCAGTACTTC	CAVYTGSEQYF
NA	NA	TRBV11-2	TRBJ1-6	TGTGCCAGCAGCCCCCAGGGTGGATCACCCCTCCACTTT	CASSPQGGSPLHF
NA	TRBD2	TRBV11-2	TRBJ2-3	TGTGCCAGCAGCTTAGCTAGCGGGGGGCTGCCGCGGTTGAATACGCAGTATTTT	CASSLASGGLPRLNTQYF
NA	NA	TRBV7-3	TRBJ1-2	TGTGCCAGCAGTCACGACGGAAACTATGGCTACACCTTC	CASSHDGNYGYTF
NA	NA	TRBV19	TRBJ2-7	TGTGCCAGTAGTAACAGGAACCCCCTCTCCTACGAGCAGTACTTC	CASSNRNPLSYEQYF
NA	NA	TRBV4-1	TRBJ1-4	TGCGCCAGCAGCCAAGATGGAGCCGTTACAGGGAGAGGAAAACTGTTTTTT	CASSQDGAVTGRGKLFF
NA	NA	TRBV5-1	TRBJ1-1	TGCGCCAGCAGCTTGGCTTCAGGGGTTGATGAAGCTTTCTTT	CASSLASGVDEAFF
NA	TRBD2	TRBV25-1	TRBJ2-1	TGTGCCAGCAGTGGACTAGCGGGAGTCAATGAGCAGTTCTTC	CASSGLAGVNEQFF
NA	NA	TRBV5-1	TRBJ2-6	TGCGCCAGCAGCTTGGTGGGGTCGTCTGGGGCCAACGTCCTGACTTTC	CASSLVGSSGANVLTF
NA	TRBD1	TRBV19	TRBJ1-5	TGTGCCAGTAGTATAGGACAGGGGGCTGGTCAGCCCCAGCATTTT	CASSIGQGAGQPQHF
NA	TRBD1	TRBV30	TRBJ1-2	TGTGCCCACCGGACAGGGGGGATTTGTACCTTC	CAHRTGGICTF
NA	NA	TRBV7-9	TRBJ1-4	TGTGCCACTTCGAGTGCCGGGGGACTGTTTTTT	CATSSAGGLFF
few	NA	TRBV30	TRBJ1-1	TGTGCCTGGAGAGCGGAGAACACTGAAGCTTTCTTT	CAWRAENTEAFF
once	NA	TRBV6-4	TRBJ2-7	TGTGCCAGCATCCCGATCTTTAGGGCAGTAATCTACGAGCAGTACTTC	CASIPIFRAVIYEQYF
NA	TRBD2	TRBV11-3	TRBJ2-2	TGTGCCAGCAGCCCCCGGACTAGCGGCGGGGAGCTGTTTTTT	CASSPRTSGGELFF
NA	NA	TRBV11-2	TRBJ2-1	TGTGCCAGCAGCCCAAGACAGCCTTACCCTTTCCCCAATGAGCAGTTCTTC	CASSPRQPYPFPNEQFF
NA	TRBD1	TRBV28	TRBJ1-2	TGTGCCAGCAGTTTAGGACAGGGGAAGTATGGCTACACCTTC	CASSLGQGKYGYTF
NA	NA	TRBV7-9	TRBJ2-7	TGTGCCAGCAGCAGATGGGAGGGGGCCGCCTACGAGCAGTACTTC	CASSRWEGAAYEQYF
NA	NA	TRBV7-2	TRBJ2-7	TGTGCCAGCAGCTTTACAAATTCCTACGAGCAGTACTTC	CASSFTNSYEQYF
NA	TRBD2	TRBV5-1	TRBJ2-4	TGCGCCAGCAGCTTGGCGCTAGCGGGGGCCAAAAACATTCAGTACTTC	CASSLALAGAKNIQYF
NA	NA	TRBV7-2	TRBJ2-1	TGTGCCAGCAGACACGACGGGTTTGAGCAGTTCTTC	CASRHDGFEQFF